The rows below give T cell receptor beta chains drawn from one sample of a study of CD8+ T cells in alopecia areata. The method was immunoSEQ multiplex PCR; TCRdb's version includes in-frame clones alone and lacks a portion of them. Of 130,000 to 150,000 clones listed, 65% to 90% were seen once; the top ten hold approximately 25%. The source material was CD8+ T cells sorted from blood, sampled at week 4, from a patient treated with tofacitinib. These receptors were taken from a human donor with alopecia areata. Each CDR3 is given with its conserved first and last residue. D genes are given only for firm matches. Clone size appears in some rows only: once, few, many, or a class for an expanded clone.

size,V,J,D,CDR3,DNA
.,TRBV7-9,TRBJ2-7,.,CASSPVGGEQYF,TGTGCCAGCAGCCCTGTGGGGGGCGAGCAGTACTTC
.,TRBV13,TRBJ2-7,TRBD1,CASSFVDRGNEQYF,TGTGCCAGCAGCTTTGTTGACAGGGGCAACGAGCAGTACTTC
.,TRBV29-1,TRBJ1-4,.,CSVPPEKLFF,TGCAGCGTTCCCCCTGAAAAACTGTTTTTT
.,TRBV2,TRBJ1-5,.,CASSEGQFNQPQHF,TGTGCCAGCAGTGAGGGGCAGTTCAATCAGCCCCAGCATTTT
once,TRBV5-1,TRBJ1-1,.,CASSWVGNTEAFF,TGCGCCAGCAGCTGGGTAGGGAACACTGAAGCTTTCTTT
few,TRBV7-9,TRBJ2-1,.,CASSFERNEQFF,TGTGCCAGCAGCTTTGAACGAAATGAGCAGTTCTTC
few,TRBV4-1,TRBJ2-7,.,CASSQTANHEQYF,TGCGCCAGCAGCCAGACAGCTAACCACGAGCAGTACTTC
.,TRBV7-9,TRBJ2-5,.,CASSLAETQYF,TGTGCCAGCAGCTTAGCAGAGACCCAGTACTTC
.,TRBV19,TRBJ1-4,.,CASEGEKLFF,TGTGCCAGTGAGGGCGAAAAACTGTTTTTT
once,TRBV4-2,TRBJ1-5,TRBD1,CASSQATGSSNQPQHF,TGTGCCAGCAGCCAAGCGACAGGGAGTAGCAATCAGCCCCAGCATTTT
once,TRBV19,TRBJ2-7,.,CASSIAGGTYEQYF,TGTGCCAGTAGTATAGCAGGGGGGACCTACGAGCAGTACTTC
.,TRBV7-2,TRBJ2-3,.,CASWVDSTRDTQYF,TGTGCCAGCTGGGTAGATTCCACGAGGGATACGCAGTATTTT
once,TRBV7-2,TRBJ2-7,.,CASSLAGVSYEQYF,TGTGCCAGCAGCTTAGCCGGGGTTTCCTACGAGCAGTACTTC
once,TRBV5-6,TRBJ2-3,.,CASSLLGLGTDTQYF,TGTGCCAGCAGCCTCTTGGGGTTGGGCACAGATACGCAGTATTTT
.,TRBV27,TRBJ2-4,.,CASSPFLDRPKNIQYF,TGTGCCAGCAGTCCCTTCCTCGACAGACCTAAAAACATTCAGTACTTC
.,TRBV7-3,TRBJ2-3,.,CASSGGTGTDTQYF,TGTGCCAGCAGCGGGGGGACAGGCACAGATACGCAGTATTTT
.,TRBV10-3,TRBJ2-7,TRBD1,CAISGGDRVNLVYEQYF,TGTGCCATCAGTGGAGGGGACAGGGTTAATCTTGTCTACGAGCAGTACTTC
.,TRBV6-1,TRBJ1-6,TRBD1,CASSRGQGQGALHF,TGTGCCAGCAGCCGGGGGCAGGGCCAGGGGGCCCTCCACTTT
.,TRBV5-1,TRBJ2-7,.,CASSLEQASYYEQYF,TGCGCCAGCAGCTTGGAGCAGGCTAGTTACTACGAGCAGTACTTC
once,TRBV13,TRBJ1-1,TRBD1,CASSLGQGTGTEAFF,TGTGCCAGCAGCTTAGGACAGGGGACGGGCACTGAAGCTTTCTTT
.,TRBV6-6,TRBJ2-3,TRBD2,CASSLAGGHTDTQYF,TGTGCCAGCAGTCTAGCGGGGGGACACACAGATACGCAGTATTTT
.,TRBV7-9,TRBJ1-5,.,CASGGAGSNQPQHF,TGTGCCAGCGGAGGCGCAGGGAGCAATCAGCCCCAGCATTTT
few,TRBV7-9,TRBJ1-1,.,CASSPEAAAVEAFF,TGTGCCAGCAGCCCAGAGGCGGCGGCAGTTGAAGCTTTCTTT
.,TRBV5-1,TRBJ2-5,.,CASSLFEGSVDPLSETQYF,TGCGCCAGCAGCTTATTTGAAGGGTCGGTGGACCCCCTGTCAGAGACCCAGTACTTC
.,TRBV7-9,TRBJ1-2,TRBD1,CASSPEQGAEDYGYTF,TGTGCCAGCAGCCCTGAACAGGGGGCTGAGGACTATGGCTACACCTTC
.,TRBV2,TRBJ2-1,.,CASSESLGWDEQFF,TGTGCCAGCAGTGAAAGCTTAGGTTGGGATGAGCAGTTCTTC
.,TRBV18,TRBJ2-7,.,CASSPQEAGLSYEQYF,TGTGCCAGCTCACCACAGGAGGCGGGGCTCTCCTACGAGCAGTACTTC
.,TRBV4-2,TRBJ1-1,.,CASSQVKMNEAFF,TGTGCCAGCAGCCAAGTAAAGATGAACGAAGCTTTCTTT